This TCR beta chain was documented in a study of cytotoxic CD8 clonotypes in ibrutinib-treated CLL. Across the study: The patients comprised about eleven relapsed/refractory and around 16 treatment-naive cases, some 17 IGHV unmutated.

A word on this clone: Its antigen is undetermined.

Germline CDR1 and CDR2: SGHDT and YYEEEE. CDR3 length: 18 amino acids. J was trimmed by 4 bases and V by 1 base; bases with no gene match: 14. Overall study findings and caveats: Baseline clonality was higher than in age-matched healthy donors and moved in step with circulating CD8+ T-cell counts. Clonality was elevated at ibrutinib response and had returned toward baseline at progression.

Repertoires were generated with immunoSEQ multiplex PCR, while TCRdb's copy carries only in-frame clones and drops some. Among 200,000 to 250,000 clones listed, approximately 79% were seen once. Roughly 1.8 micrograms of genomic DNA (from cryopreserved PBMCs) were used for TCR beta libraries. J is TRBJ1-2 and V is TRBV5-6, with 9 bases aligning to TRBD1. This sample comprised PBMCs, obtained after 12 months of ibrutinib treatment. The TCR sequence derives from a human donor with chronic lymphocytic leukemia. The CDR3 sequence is CASSLLGDRVRSLYGYTF. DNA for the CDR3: TGTGCCAGCAGCTTGTTGGGGGACAGGGTACGCTCTCTCTATGGCTACACCTTC.